This TCR beta chain was identified in a study of T-cell memory formation after mild COVID-19 (dated by TCRdb to the early 2020s). A note on the overall study: Most TCR sequence clusters were specific to one of the two donors. Longitudinal TCRalpha and TCRbeta repertoire sequencing tracked T-cell clones expanding and contracting after mild COVID-19 in two donors. Two young, previously healthy adult volunteers, one female and one male, were included in the cohort. What the work shows at the level of the full study, not this receptor alone: Only a couple of mild cases were covered in the study, and larger cohorts including severe cases with pre-infection samples were considered necessary. Some responding clones were detected in pre-infection memory, suggesting pre-existing cross-reactive memory T cells joined the SARS-CoV-2 response. SARS-CoV-2 specificity of the second-wave clones peaking on day 37 was not confirmed. Balanced CD4/CD8 phenotypes were observed for clones contracting from day 15 to 85, whereas a bias towards CD4+ was observed for a second wave of clones expanding from day 15 to 37. Contracting CD4+ clones turned up mainly in the CM and EM memory subsets, whereas EMRA was where CD8+ clones were enriched.

This clonotype occurred a few times. Its cognate antigen has yet to be identified. Qualities for individual bases were not recorded, and no much larger clone is one base off. Ficoll-Paque density gradient centrifugation was used to isolate PBMCs. Sequencer: Illumina NovaSeq 6000. TCRalpha and TCRbeta cDNA libraries were built by 5'RACE with constant-segment primers, adding sample barcodes and unique molecular identifiers. Trizol reagent was used to extract RNA from every sample. Library amplification was performed in two PCR steps, and a second sample barcode and Illumina TruSeq adapters were introduced in the second step. The libraries were sequenced on an Illumina NovaSeq using 2 x 150 bp paired-end reads. In the original analysis: Reads were demultiplexed and collapsed into UMI-guided consensus sequences with migec v1.2.7. With mixcr v2.1.11, UMI consensuses were aligned to TRA and TRB V and J templates and assembled into clonotypes. Clonotypes were classified as expanded or contracted when called significant by both edgeR and NoisET, with noise models trained on biological replicates. For edgeR calls, the cutoffs were a false discovery rate-adjusted p below 0.01 and a log2 fold-change threshold of 1. PCA with hierarchical clustering of max-normalized trajectories of the 1000 most abundant clonotypes was used as exploratory dynamics analysis. The CD4 or CD8 phenotype of responding clones was assigned using the separately sequenced CD4+ and CD8+ repertoires. In-frame beta chains were kept once TCRdb had trimmed the public reads at Q25 with fastp and called clones with MiXCR. Each record represents a unique CDR3 protein, reported with the most common genes and DNA among its rows. The V and J calls come from TCRdb's annotation, not from the publication. Present in this sample are 560,000 or so distinct CDR3 sequences, around 16% of which were seen just once. The top ten clonotypes cover around 7.8% of the sample.

The CDR3 goes from the cysteine to the phenylalanine over 15 residues. Only CDR3 DNA is held: 45 bases, read in frame from base 1. V lost 4 bases and J lost 0 bases; the stretch between them is 13 bases long. CDR1 and CDR2 (SGHRS, YFSETQ) derive from the germline V gene. The V and J genes are TRBV5-1 and TRBJ1-1; TRBD1 is a possible D gene, resting on 5 matching bases. The clonotype was recovered from an adult woman who had mild COVID-19 (a few samples of this study predate the infection). The sample titles of this study are shuffled in the database, so cell type and time point are left out; the donor was told from shared clones. Sequencing was carried out using PBMCs or a T cell subset sorted from them (not recorded which). The DNA sequence follows: TGCGCCAGCAGCCAAGGACAACGCCTGAACACTGAAGCTTTCTTT. The translation is CASSQGQRLNTEAFF.